This TCR beta chain was identified during a study of T-cell reconstitution after alpha-beta-depleted transplantation in children. Molecular barcoding with unique molecular identifiers was used for the TCRbeta library. TCRdb reprocessed the PCR reads via MiXCR and lists one record per CDR3 protein. The sample consists of about 540,000 distinct CDR3 sequences, approximately 20% of them appearing once. This clonotype has just a few counts. CDR3 length: 15 residues. From germline, CDR1 is MNHEY and CDR2 SMNVEV (reference sequence). V shed 7 bases and J 8 bases; nucleotides not matched to a gene: 14. The material was PBMCs from the stem cell graft donor, obtained from the stem cell graft. This receptor was obtained from a human donor who donated a stem cell graft to a child with acute lymphoblastic leukemia. V and J are TRBV27 and TRBJ2-1, with 7 bases aligning to TRBD2. The CDR3 DNA is TGTGCCAGCAAATCGTGGACTAGTCCCATGTATGAGCAGTTCTTC. As protein: CASKSWTSPMYEQFF.